Shown below are 26 T cell receptor beta chains from a single sample sequenced in a study of T-cell reconstitution after alpha-beta-depleted transplantation in children. Unique molecular identifiers tagged the TCRbeta library. TCRdb independently ran MiXCR on the PCR reads; one entry per CDR3 protein. In the table there are some 600,000 distinct CDR3 sequences, approximately 16% of which are singletons. Sample: PBMCs from the stem cell graft donor, taken from the stem cell graft. The receptor set was obtained from a human donor who donated a stem cell graft to a child with acute myeloid leukemia.

This clonotype was seen a handful of times. The chain recombines TRBV12-3 or TRBV12-4 with TRBJ1-1, with 9 bases lining up with TRBD1. The junction had 13 bases not matched to a gene; V was cut back by 8 bases and J by 6 bases. The length of the CDR3 is 15 residues. The CDR3 reads CASRLLGQGGAEAFF. The CDR3 DNA follows: TGTGCCAGCCGACTCTTGGGACAGGGTGGGGCTGAAGCTTTCTTT.

This clonotype has only a few counts. The chain links TRBV20-1 to TRBJ2-3; tentatively, D is TRBD2 (7 bases). Trimming removed 1 base from V and 1 base from J, with 12 bases in between. The CDR3 length is 15 residues. Per the germline V gene, CDR1 is DFQATT and CDR2 is SNEGSKA (reference sequence). CDR3 DNA sequence: TGCAGTGCTAGAGCAACAGGGAGGGGCACAGATACGCAGTATTTT. Translation gives CSARATGRGTDTQYF.

The rearrangement links TRBV6-1 to TRBJ1-6, with TRBD1 as a possible D gene (6 bases). V was clipped by 2 bases and J by 7 bases, with 9 bases between them. This CDR3 spans 14 amino acids. CDR1 MNHNS and CDR2 SASEGT come from the germline V gene. The CDR3 DNA reads as TGTGCCAGCAGTGAATGGCAGGGGAATTCACCCCTCCACTTT. Translating it yields CASSEWQGNSPLHF.

In this sample, this clonotype turned up many times. The chain is built from TRBV12-3 or TRBV12-4 and TRBJ2-1; no clear D. The V and J ends lost 5 bases and 15 bases respectively, with 14 bases between them. CDR3 size: 11 residues. The CDR3 bases are TGTGCCAGCAGTCCCGGGCGTATAAGGTTCTTC. Translated, it gives CASSPGRIRFF.

This clonotype was picked up a small number of times. The chain has TRBV12-3 or TRBV12-4 and TRBJ1-5, with TRBD1 as a possible D gene (6 bases). V was shortened by 6 bases and J by 6 bases, with 21 bases between the two germline ends. This CDR3 region has 16 residues. The CDR3 DNA sequence: TGTGCCAGCAGCTACCGGGAGGCAGGGGTGCGTCAGCCCCAGCATTTT. Translated: CASSYREAGVRQPQHF.

The rearrangement uses TRBV7-9 and TRBJ2-3; TRBD2 agrees at 11 bases. The J segment lost 2 bases and the V segment lost 4 bases, leaving 8 bases of the junction unmatched. Germline CDR1 is SEHNR and CDR2 is FQNEAQ (reference sequence). There are 17 residues in the CDR3. The CDR3 region is CASSSSSGGPVTDTQYF. CDR3 sequence (DNA): TGTGCCAGCAGCTCTTCTAGCGGGGGGCCCGTCACAGATACGCAGTATTTT.

In its sample, this clonotype was seen a few times. The genes are TRBV30 and TRBJ2-2, with D possibly being TRBD1 (6 bases). The V and J ends lost 7 bases and 4 bases respectively, with 16 bases between them. The CDR3 length is 14 residues. Germline V gives CDR1 GTSNPN, CDR2 SVGIG (reference sequence). The CDR3 nucleotides read TGTGCCTCACACACCACAGGGACCACCGGGGAGCTGTTTTTT. Translating gives CASHTTGTTGELFF.

This chain joins TRBV7-9 and TRBJ1-1; D ambiguous. This CDR3 has 15 amino acids. V shed 7 bases and J shed 2 bases, with 17 bases lying between them. Per the germline V gene, CDR1 is SEHNR and CDR2 is FQNEAQ (reference sequence). CDR3: CASISPYSYNTEAFF. The CDR3 DNA reads as TGTGCCAGCATCTCCCCATACAGTTACAACACTGAAGCTTTCTTT.

This clonotype was counted many times. The rearrangement joins TRBV20-1 to TRBJ1-1; 7 bases align to TRBD1. CDR3 length equals 13 residues. The V segment lost 5 bases and the J segment 5 bases; nucleotides outside the gene matches: 8. Per germline, CDR1 DFQATT and CDR2 SNEGSKA (reference sequence). CDR3 coding DNA: TGCAGTGCTGGAAATACAGGGGAAACTGAAGCTTTCTTT. Amino acid sequence: CSAGNTGETEAFF.

This clonotype turned up a few times. CDR3: CASSSGAGALGEQFF. The CDR3 bases are TGTGCCAGCAGTTCCGGGGCGGGGGCCTTAGGTGAGCAGTTCTTC. The rearrangement joins TRBV12-3 or TRBV12-4 to TRBJ2-1, with D perhaps TRBD2 (7 bases). V was shortened by 4 bases and J by 9 bases, with 19 bases between the two germline ends. The CDR3 covers 15 residues.

This clonotype was counted many times. The CDR3 bases are TGTGCCAGCAGCTTCGCGGTCACTGAAGCTTTCTTT. Translated, it gives CASSFAVTEAFF. This sequence joins TRBV5-6 and TRBJ1-1; no reliable D call. CDR3 length: 12 amino acids. CDR1 and CDR2 from the germline V gene are SGHDT and YYEEEE. Trimming removed 2 bases at V and 4 bases at J, with 6 bases between.

In this sample, this clonotype turned up many times. The rearrangement links TRBV5-5 to TRBJ2-1, with a possible D match to TRBD2 (5 bases). Germline V gene sequence: CDR1 SGHKS, CDR2 YYEKEE (reference sequence). The length of the CDR3 is 13 residues. V shed 7 bases and J shed 6 bases, with 14 bases lying between them. CDR3 residues: CASDPLGGNEQFF. CDR3 coding DNA: TGTGCCAGCGACCCCCTCGGAGGCAATGAGCAGTTCTTC. The variable domain in full, completed from reference TRBV5-5 and TRBJ2-1, reads DAGVTQSPTHLIKTRGQQVTLRCSPISGHKSVSWYQQVLGQGPQFIFQYYEKEERGRGNFPDRFSARQFPNYSSELNVNALLLGDSALYLCASDPLGGNEQFFGPGTRLTVL.

Many counts were recorded for this clonotype. The chain carries TRBV10-3 and TRBJ1-5; D is uncertain. V gave up 5 bases and J gave up 5 bases, with 7 bases separating them. Germline V gene lookup returns CDR1 ENHRY and CDR2 SYGVKD. This CDR3 is 12 amino acids long. The CDR3 here is CAISPYDQPQHF. CDR3 in DNA: TGTGCCATCAGTCCATATGATCAGCCCCAGCATTTT.

This clonotype was counted many times. The CDR3 loop reads CASSVGQGNYEQYF. In DNA form, the CDR3 reads TGCGCCAGCAGCGTCGGACAGGGGAACTACGAGCAGTACTTC. V is TRBV5-1 and J is TRBJ2-7; TRBD1 matches 9 bases. With 4 bases clipped from V and 3 bases from J, the junction kept 5 bases outside the gene matches. The CDR3 totals 14 residues. In germline, CDR1 is SGHRS, CDR2 YFSETQ.

This clonotype showed up many times. The V gene is TRBV20-1, the J gene TRBJ1-1, with TRBD1 matching 8 bases. This CDR3 comprises 15 residues. The germline gives CDR1 DFQATT, CDR2 SNEGSKA (reference sequence). V was clipped by 6 bases and J by 0 bases; unmatched bases: 9. CDR3 loop: CSAPRTGTMNTEAFF. CDR3 bases: TGCAGTGCACCACGGACAGGGACGATGAACACTGAAGCTTTCTTT.

This clonotype was seen a few times. The V call is TRBV20-1, the J call TRBJ1-1; 8 nucleotides match TRBD1. Per the germline V gene, CDR1 is DFQATT and CDR2 is SNEGSKA (reference sequence). Trimming took 5 bases from V and 5 from J; bases not matched to a gene: 13. The CDR3 is 15 residues long. As DNA, the CDR3 is TGCAGTGCTCGCGGGACAGGAAGCTATGAGACTGAAGCTTTCTTT. It translates to CSARGTGSYETEAFF.

This clonotype has ten or more counts. The rearrangement uses TRBV6-5 and TRBJ2-3; TRBD1 agrees at 8 bases. CDR3 size: 15 residues. CDR1 and CDR2 (germline): MNHEY, SVGAGI. V lost 6 bases, J lost 1 base, and 6 bases stayed unmatched. For the CDR3, the DNA is TGTGCCAGCAGCCTGACAGGGGAAGGCACAGATACGCAGTATTTT. This gives the protein CASSLTGEGTDTQYF.

In this sample, this clonotype turned up a few times. The rearrangement uses TRBV24-1 and TRBJ2-1; possibly TRBD1 for D (6 bases). Trimming shortened V by 2 bases and J by 0 bases, and 10 bases separated the two germline ends. Germline-derived CDR1 and CDR2 are KGHDR and SFDVKD. There are 16 residues in the CDR3. The chain's CDR3 is CATSDYRATSYNEQFF. The CDR3 nucleotides are TGTGCCACCAGTGATTACAGGGCTACCTCCTACAATGAGCAGTTCTTC.

The chain has TRBV20-1 and TRBJ1-2; TRBD1 matches at 8 bases. The CDR3 loop spans 12 amino acids. Germline V gene data show CDR1 as DFQATT and CDR2 as SNEGSKA (reference sequence). The junction had 7 bases not matched to a gene; V was cut back by 5 bases and J by 8 bases. The CDR3 nucleotides read TGCAGTGCTCTGGACAGGGTATACGGCTACACCTTC. Its protein is CSALDRVYGYTF.

In its sample, this clonotype was seen a few times. The chain is built from TRBV20-1 and TRBJ2-7; perhaps D is TRBD1 or TRBD2 (7 bases each). The germline gives CDR1 DFQATT, CDR2 SNEGSKA (reference sequence). V lost 5 bases to trimming and J lost 5 bases, with 22 bases between them. This CDR3 contains 15 residues. The CDR3 spells CSALDRVKAGDEQYF. Here the CDR3 DNA reads TGCAGTGCTCTCGACAGGGTCAAGGCGGGAGACGAGCAGTACTTC.

This clonotype is a singleton in its sample. The V and J genes are TRBV10-3 and TRBJ1-5; D perhaps matches TRBD1 (6 bases). The CDR3 contains 13 residues. Germline V gives CDR1 ENHRY, CDR2 SYGVKD. With 5 bases removed from V and 6 bases from J, the gap between germline ends came to 11 bases. CDR3 coding DNA: TGTGCCATCAGTACCCAGGGGAGTCAGCCCCAGCATTTT. This translates into CAISTQGSQPQHF.

The CDR3 nucleotides are TGCAGCGTTAGGGACCATGGTACGGGCACCGGGGAGCTGTTTTTT. Protein: CSVRDHGTGTGELFF. The chain couples TRBV29-1 to TRBJ2-2; D tentatively fits TRBD1 or TRBD2 (5 bases each). The V and J ends lost 5 bases and 4 bases respectively, with 17 bases between them. Germline V lookup: CDR1 SQVTM, CDR2 ANQGSEA. The CDR3 length is 15 residues.

This clonotype was recorded at least ten times. The CDR3 DNA reads as TGCAGTGCTGGGACAGGGGCATTGGTGATTCAGCCCCAGCATTTT. Protein product: CSAGTGALVIQPQHF. The genes are TRBV20-1 and TRBJ1-5, with 10 bases that match TRBD1. Per the germline V gene, CDR1 is DFQATT and CDR2 is SNEGSKA (reference sequence). V shed 5 bases and J 6 bases; nucleotides not matched to a gene: 10. The CDR3 spans 15 residues.

The V gene is TRBV5-1, the J gene TRBJ2-5; the match to TRBD2 covers 10 bases. The CDR3 is 16 amino acids. Germline CDR1 and CDR2: SGHRS and YFSETQ. The V gene end was trimmed by 3 bases and the J gene end by 5 bases; junction bases not matched to a gene: 10. The CDR3 DNA reads as TGCGCCAGCAGCTCCCGACTAGCGGGTTTTGAGGAGACCCAGTACTTC. Its protein is CASSSRLAGFEETQYF.

This clonotype was counted between two and nine times. This chain joins TRBV20-1 and TRBJ2-3; no definite D call. Germline CDR1 DFQATT, CDR2 SNEGSKA (reference sequence). The CDR3 is made up of 11 amino acids. The ends were cut back, 0 bases at V and 5 bases at J, with 3 bases in the middle. CDR3 loop: CSAREIDTQYF. The CDR3 nucleotides read TGCAGTGCTAGAGAGATAGATACGCAGTATTTT.

In this sample, this clonotype turned up a few times. The V call is TRBV7-2, the J call TRBJ2-1; 8 nucleotides line up with TRBD2. Unmatched junction bases numbered 5, after V lost 3 bases and J lost 7 bases. From germline, CDR1 is SGHTA and CDR2 FQGNSA. The CDR3 sequence is 14 residues long. CDR3 nucleotides: TGTGCCAGCAGCTTGGGGACTAGTGGGAATGAGCAGTTCTTC. Translation: CASSLGTSGNEQFF.